The 28 T cell receptor beta chains reported below all come from one sample, sequenced in a study of shared clonotypes between healthy human individuals (dated by TCRdb to between 2020 and 2021). The library relied on the immunoSEQ multiplex PCR assay. TCRdb took over this immuneACCESS table, retaining in-frame rearrangements with V and J assigned. Such tables are incomplete; in checked studies, under half of the missing clones stem from an unresolved V gene, and the remainder is unexplained. The sample includes 450,000 to 600,000 clones, with approximately 85% observed a single time. Over 10% of the sample goes to the ten largest clones. Sequenced: PBMCs. The receptor source for this set is a woman aged 40 to 55 in good health. Some clones in this sample may be carry-over from other donors' samples.

Remarks on this clone: A much bigger clone sits one base away, suggesting this may be a read error. Within the sample, other DNA sequences also encode this same CDR3. The chain employs TRBV5-1 and TRBJ1-2; D is unclear. Germline values: CDR1 SGHRS, CDR2 YFSETQ. Deletions cut 4 bases from V and 4 bases from J, with 8 bases between. This CDR3 has 12 amino acids. CDR3 DNA: TGCGCCAGCAGCGGATACGGCTATGGCTACACCTTC. Amino acids: CASSGYGYGYTF.

The chain employs TRBV7-9 and TRBJ2-1; 10 bases map to TRBD1. The CDR3 extends over 13 amino acids. Germline V gives CDR1 SEHNR, CDR2 FQNEAQ (reference sequence). The J segment lost 12 bases and the V segment lost 4 bases, leaving 6 bases of the junction unmatched. This CDR3 is CASSSTGGAWQFF. The CDR3 nucleotides read TGTGCCAGCAGCTCGACAGGGGGCGCTTGGCAGTTCTTC.

The chain has TRBV7-2 and TRBJ2-4; D gene ambiguous. The CDR3 is 13 amino acids. The germline CDR1 and CDR2 sequences are SGHTA and FQGNSA. Trimming left V 1 base short and J 6 bases short, with 7 bases between. The DNA for the CDR3 is TGTGCCAGCAGCTTAGTTTGGGGAAACATTCAGTACTTC. As protein: CASSLVWGNIQYF. Full variable domain (remainder filled in from reference TRBV7-2 and TRBJ2-4): GAGVSQSPSNKVTEKGKDVELRCDPISGHTALYWYRQSLGQGLEFLIYFQGNSAPDKSGLPSDRFSAERTGGSVSTLTIQRTQQEDSAVYLCASSLVWGNIQYFGAGTRLSVL.

The chain has TRBV18 and TRBJ1-1; possible D gene TRBD1, 5 bases. The CDR3 is made up of 19 amino acids. Trimming stripped 4 bases from V and 0 bases from J, with 24 bases between. Germline V gene data show CDR1 as KGHSH and CDR2 as LQKENI. The CDR3 loop reads CASSRPRGAGTFVNTEAFF. CDR3 coding DNA: TGTGCCAGCTCACGGCCCCGAGGGGCAGGAACCTTTGTGAACACTGAAGCTTTCTTT.

This chain joins TRBV6-1 and TRBJ2-4; the D is unclear. The CDR3 consists of 14 residues. In germline, CDR1 is MNHNS, CDR2 SASEGT. V lost 4 bases to trimming and J lost 6 bases, with 13 bases between them. This chain's CDR3 is CASSADGWSNIQYF. The CDR3 DNA follows: TGTGCCAGCAGTGCGGACGGGTGGTCAAACATTCAGTACTTC.

This sequence joins TRBV7-2 and TRBJ2-7; D is possibly TRBD2 (6 bases). Between the trimmed V and J ends, which lost 7 bases and 1 base, there was a span of 14 bases. Looked up from germline, CDR1 is SGHTA and CDR2 is FQGNSA. CDR3 length: 14 amino acids. For the CDR3, the DNA is TGTGCCAGCACCAAGGACTACTCGTCCTACGAGCAGTACTTC. Its translation is CASTKDYSSYEQYF.

This clone was observed a handful of times. J is TRBJ2-1 and V is TRBV10-3, with 12 nucleotides matching TRBD2. Trimming cost V 0 bases and J 9 bases; bases outside gene matches: 9. The CDR3 length is 17 residues. Germline CDR1 ENHRY, CDR2 SYGVKD. The DNA for the CDR3 is TGTGCCATCAGTGAGTCGAGACTAGCGGGGGCGGTAGGTGAGCAGTTCTTC. This translates into CAISESRLAGAVGEQFF.

The chain is built from TRBV7-9 and TRBJ1-2, with D perhaps TRBD1 (5 bases). V was clipped by 5 bases and J by 4 bases, with 14 bases between them. Germline CDR1 and CDR2: SEHNR and FQNEAQ (reference sequence). CDR3 length equals 14 residues. The DNA of the CDR3 is TGTGCCAGCAGCCCCCCAGTCAGGGTCTATGGCTACACCTTC. It yields the protein CASSPPVRVYGYTF.

The chain employs TRBV5-1 and TRBJ1-2, with D uncertain. V lost 3 bases, J lost 0 bases, and 12 bases lay in between. This CDR3 is built from 15 residues. The germline gives CDR1 SGHRS, CDR2 YFSETQ. CDR3 nucleotides: TGCGCCAGCAGCTCCCGTGGAGCGGCTAACTATGGCTACACCTTC. Amino acids: CASSSRGAANYGYTF.

This clone was seen a few times. The genes are TRBV12-5 and TRBJ1-5; 8 bases are a match to TRBD1. The germline V gene encodes CDR1 LGHNT and CDR2 FRNRAP. This CDR3 is 14 amino acids long. Germline trimming cut 5 bases from V and 5 bases from J; bases unmatched to any gene: 5. The CDR3 coding sequence is TGTGCTAGTGGTCCAGGACAGGGCGATCAGCCCCAGCATTTT. It yields the protein CASGPGQGDQPQHF.

Only one count was recorded for this clone. The chain uses TRBV4-3 and TRBJ2-4; no reliable D call. Germline CDR1 reads LGHNA; CDR2 reads YSLEER. Trimming cost V 4 bases and J 8 bases, with 21 bases left between them. The CDR3 extends over 16 amino acids. CDR3 coding DNA: TGCGCCAGCAGCCCCCGCCTTCGGCGTGTGTTGGACATTCAGTACTTC. Protein: CASSPRLRRVLDIQYF.

The rearrangement joins TRBV15 to TRBJ2-7; TRBD1 matches 9 bases. The CDR3 consists of 13 residues. V lost 1 base and J lost 5; bases outside the gene matches: 0. Germline V lookup: CDR1 LNHNV, CDR2 YYDKDF (reference sequence). Written as DNA, the CDR3 is TGTGCCACCAGCAGAGGGACAGGGGACGAGCAGTACTTC. This translates into CATSRGTGDEQYF.

The V call is TRBV6-1, the J call TRBJ2-3; D unresolved. Germline assignment: CDR1 MNHNS and CDR2 SASEGT. Deletions cut 2 bases from V and 2 bases from J, with 11 bases between. The CDR3 totals 15 residues. CDR3 coding DNA: TGTGCCAGCAGTGAACCCTTCATGTACACAGATACGCAGTATTTT. It codes for CASSEPFMYTDTQYF.

This rearrangement joins TRBV6-4 to TRBJ2-2, with 10 bases fitting TRBD1. The CDR3 runs to 15 residues. CDR1 and CDR2 from the germline V gene are MRHNA and SNTAGT. Trimming cost V 5 bases and J 5 bases; bases outside gene matches: 5. CDR3 region: CASSPTGGVTGELFF. CDR3 nucleotides: TGTGCCAGCAGTCCGACAGGGGGCGTAACCGGGGAGCTGTTTTTT.

J is TRBJ2-7 and V is TRBV7-9; D uncertain. The CDR3 spans 13 residues. V lost 2 bases and J 4 bases, leaving 9 bases between the germline ends. The germline gives CDR1 SEHNR, CDR2 FQNEAQ (reference sequence). The CDR3 spells CASSLFPDYEQYF. The CDR3 nucleotides read TGTGCCAGCAGCTTATTTCCGGATTACGAGCAGTACTTC.

V usage is TRBV10-1 and J usage is TRBJ2-5; D is unresolved. Germline CDR1 and CDR2: WNHNN and SYGVQD (reference sequence). The CDR3 is 13 residues long. Trimming removed 3 bases at V and 0 bases at J, with 5 bases between. The DNA of the CDR3 is TGCGCCAGCAGTGACCCGTACCAAGAGACCCAGTACTTC. Its translation is CASSDPYQETQYF.

The chain carries TRBV7-8 and TRBJ2-3, with 7 bases fitting TRBD1. V gave up 1 base and J gave up 10 bases; unmatched junction bases: 5. The CDR3 runs to 13 residues. Germline V lookup: CDR1 SGHVS, CDR2 FQNEAQ. The CDR3 sequence: CASSLERGRAQYF. CDR3 nucleotides: TGTGCCAGCAGCTTAGAGAGGGGGCGAGCGCAGTATTTT. Full variable domain (missing parts from reference TRBV7-8 and TRBJ2-3): GAGVSQSPRYKVAKRGQDVALRCDPISGHVSLFWYQQALGQGPEFLTYFQNEAQLDKSGLPSDRFFAERPEGSVSTLKIQRTQQEDSAVYLCASSLERGRAQYFGPGTRLTVL.

The chain carries TRBV2 and TRBJ2-7, with D perhaps matching TRBD1 (5 bases). The CDR3 covers 14 residues. CDR1 and CDR2 (germline): SNHLY, FYNNEI. The ends were cut back, 6 bases at V and 2 bases at J, with 14 bases in the middle. CDR3 region: CASSVSNRPYEQYF. CDR3 in DNA: TGTGCCAGCAGCGTTAGTAACAGGCCCTACGAGCAGTACTTC.

This chain links TRBV7-9 with TRBJ2-1; D may be TRBD2 (6 bases). Trimming took off 1 base at V and 7 bases at J, with 8 bases between the two ends. In germline, CDR1 is SEHNR, CDR2 FQNEAQ (reference sequence). This CDR3 comprises 13 residues. The CDR3 loop is CASSLGGGNEQFF. CDR3 nucleotide sequence: TGTGCCAGCAGCTTAGGGGGAGGAAATGAGCAGTTCTTC. The full variable domain, in which reference TRBV7-9 and TRBJ2-1 provide the parts outside the CDR3, is DTGVSQNPRHKITKRGQNVTFRCDPISEHNRLYWYRQTLGQGPEFLTYFQNEAQLEKSRLLSDRFSAERPKGSFSTLEIQRTEQGDSAMYLCASSLGGGNEQFFGPGTRLTVL.

Notes on this clone: A single base is all that separates this from a far larger clone, so a read error is likely. The V and J genes are TRBV5-4 and TRBJ1-1, with D unresolved. Germline values: CDR1 SGHNT, CDR2 YYREEE (reference sequence). This CDR3 contains 16 residues. CDR3 DNA sequence: TGTGTCAGCAGCTTCGAGGTAGATAAAATGAACACTGAAGCTTTCTTT. Protein sequence: CVSSFEVDKMNTEAFF.

This clone was seen just once. The sample has other DNA sequences that encode this CDR3 too. The gene calls are TRBV30 and TRBJ2-1, with 8 bases fitting TRBD2. Germline lookup yields CDR1 GTSNPN and CDR2 SVGIG (reference sequence). The V gene end was trimmed by 5 bases and the J gene end by 3 bases; junction bases not matched to a gene: 3. This CDR3 is 13 amino acids long. CDR3 DNA: TGTGCCTGGTCACGGGGGGGCTACAATGAGCAGTTCTTC. Translating it yields CAWSRGGYNEQFF.

V is TRBV19 and J is TRBJ1-1; 11 bases line up with TRBD1. This CDR3 contains 15 residues. Trimming removed 10 bases from V and 4 bases from J; junction bases left unmatched: 11. In germline, CDR1 is LNHDA, CDR2 SQIVND (reference sequence). The CDR3 DNA reads TGTGCCATCCAAAGGACAGGGGGCGCTACCACTGAAGCTTTCTTT. Amino acids: CAIQRTGGATTEAFF.

The chain links TRBV28 to TRBJ2-5; D gene ambiguous. In germline, CDR1 is MDHEN, CDR2 SYDVKM. V was shortened by 4 bases and J by 5 bases, with 17 bases between the two germline ends. This CDR3 is built from 15 residues. Here the CDR3 reads CASSWYKREGETQYF. The CDR3 nucleotides read TGTGCCAGCAGTTGGTATAAGCGCGAAGGGGAGACCCAGTACTTC. The full variable domain, in which reference TRBV28 and TRBJ2-5 provide the parts outside the CDR3, is DVKVTQSSRYLVKRTGEKVFLECVQDMDHENMFWYRQDPGLGLRLIYFSYDVKMKEKGDIPEGYSVSREKKERFSLILESASTNQTSMYLCASSWYKREGETQYFGPGTRLLVL.

The chain employs TRBV4-2 and TRBJ1-4; D unclear. Germline loops: CDR1 LGHNA, CDR2 YNFKEQ. The V gene lost 0 bases and the J gene lost 8 bases, with 10 bases spanning the gap. This CDR3 contains 14 residues. This chain's CDR3 is CASSQDLRVEKLFF. The CDR3 DNA follows: TGTGCCAGCAGCCAAGATCTAAGGGTCGAAAAACTGTTTTTT.

For the CDR3, the DNA is TGTGCCATCAGCGAAGACAGATACTATGGCTACACCTTC. Protein product: CAISEDRYYGYTF. The chain employs TRBV10-3 and TRBJ1-2, with a weak D call TRBD1 (5 bases). Germline-derived CDR1 and CDR2 are ENHRY and SYGVKD. V was pared by 6 bases and J by 3 bases, with 11 bases between. The CDR3 has 13 amino acids.

This clone was counted a few times. The V gene is TRBV11-2, the J gene TRBJ2-5; 8 bases fit TRBD2. The end of the DNA fits TRBJ2-7 better, so the J call may be wrong. Looked up from germline, CDR1 is SGHAT and CDR2 is FQNNGV. This CDR3 has 15 residues. The CDR3 spells CASSFQTGTRNEQYF. The CDR3 DNA reads as TGTGCCAGCAGCTTTCAGACCGGGACTAGGAACGAGCAGTACTTC.

The V call is TRBV5-1, the J call TRBJ2-5; D not resolved. V was clipped by 0 bases and J by 1 base, with 7 bases between them. The length of the CDR3 is 14 residues. Germline CDR1 is SGHRS and CDR2 is YFSETQ. The CDR3 is CASSLEATQETQYF. CDR3 DNA: TGCGCCAGCAGCTTGGAGGCCACCCAAGAGACCCAGTACTTC.

The chain combines TRBV7-9 with TRBJ2-5, with 10 bases fitting TRBD1. Looked up from germline, CDR1 is SEHNR and CDR2 is FQNEAQ (reference sequence). This CDR3 region has 14 residues. The trim removed 5 bases at V and 1 base at J, leaving 1 base unmatched. The CDR3 nucleotides are TGTGCCAGCAGCCGGACAGGGGGCCAAGAGACCCAGTACTTC. Its protein product is CASSRTGGQETQYF.